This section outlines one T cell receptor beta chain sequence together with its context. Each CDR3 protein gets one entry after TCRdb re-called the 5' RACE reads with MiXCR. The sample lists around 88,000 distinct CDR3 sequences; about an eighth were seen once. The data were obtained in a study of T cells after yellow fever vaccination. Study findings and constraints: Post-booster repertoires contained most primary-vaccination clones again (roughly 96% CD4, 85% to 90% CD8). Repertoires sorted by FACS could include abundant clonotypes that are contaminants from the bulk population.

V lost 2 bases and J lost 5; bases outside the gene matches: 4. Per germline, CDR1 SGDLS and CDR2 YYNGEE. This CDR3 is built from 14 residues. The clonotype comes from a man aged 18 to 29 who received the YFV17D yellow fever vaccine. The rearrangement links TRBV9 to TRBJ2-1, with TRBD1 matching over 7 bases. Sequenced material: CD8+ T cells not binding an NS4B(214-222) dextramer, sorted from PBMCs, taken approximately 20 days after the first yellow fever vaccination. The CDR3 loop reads CASSVATGDNEQFF. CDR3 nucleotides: TGTGCCAGCAGCGTGGCCACAGGGGACAATGAGCAGTTCTTC.